These 20 T cell receptor beta chains share one sample of origin, sequenced in a study of naive and memory T cell subsets. Two oligonucleotides, mixed equimolar, formed the beta constant-region primer covering TRBC1 and TRBC2. Ligated cDNA was amplified by four rounds of PCR with nested alpha and beta constant-region primers and SP2. TCRdb passed the UMI-ligation and nested PCR reads through MiXCR, listing each CDR3 protein once. This table has approximately 80,000 distinct CDR3 sequences, about 9.9% appearing once. Material: naive CD8+ T cells from blood. These receptors all stem from a human donor in good health.

This clonotype was counted ten times or more. CDR3 sequence: CASSVGSAYEQYF. The CDR3 bases are TGTGCCAGCAGTGTTGGGAGCGCCTACGAGCAGTACTTC. The V call is TRBV27, the J call TRBJ2-7; D might be TRBD2 (5 bases). This CDR3 has 13 amino acids. Germline V gene lookup returns CDR1 MNHEY and CDR2 SMNVEV (reference sequence). V dropped 5 bases and J dropped 2 bases, with 10 bases sitting between them.

This clonotype was recorded many times. This chain connects TRBV7-9 to TRBJ1-4, with D possibly being TRBD1 (6 bases). The germline V gene encodes CDR1 SEHNR and CDR2 FQNEAQ (reference sequence). V was trimmed by 0 bases and J by 4 bases, leaving 15 bases between them. The CDR3 totals 17 residues. This CDR3 reads CASSLASQGSGNEKLFF. CDR3 nucleotides: TGTGCCAGCAGCTTAGCCTCACAGGGAAGTGGTAATGAAAAACTGTTTTTT.

The table lists this clonotype with many counts. The chain has TRBV4-3 and TRBJ2-1; a weak D match, TRBD2 (6 bases). The CDR3 extends over 16 amino acids. Trimming left V 2 bases short and J 6 bases short, with 17 bases between. Germline V gene data show CDR1 as LGHNA and CDR2 as YSLEER. The CDR3 region has the DNA TGCGCCAGCAGCCAATTTTTGACGGGAGTTGGCAATGAGCAGTTCTTC. Translation: CASSQFLTGVGNEQFF.

This chain uses TRBV6-2 or TRBV6-3 with TRBJ2-3, with D possibly called TRBD1 or TRBD2 (5 bases each). With 6 bases removed from V and 4 bases from J, the gap between germline ends came to 14 bases. The CDR3 has 14 amino acids. Germline-derived CDR1 and CDR2 are MNHEY and SVGEGT. This CDR3 is CASRTGTWPDTQYF. The CDR3 bases are TGTGCCAGCAGAACCGGGACGTGGCCAGATACGCAGTATTTT.

This clonotype was seen repeatedly, ten times or more. The chain links TRBV6-5 to TRBJ1-6; TRBD1 matches at 8 bases. Trimming removed 6 bases from V and 8 bases from J; junction bases left unmatched: 6. The CDR3 sequence is 14 residues long. CDR1 MNHEY and CDR2 SVGAGI come from the germline V gene. The CDR3 protein is CASSGQGRDSPLHF. DNA for the CDR3: TGTGCCAGCAGCGGACAGGGAAGGGATTCACCCCTCCACTTT.

The chain has TRBV7-9 and TRBJ2-1, with 9 bases matching TRBD1. The V gene end was trimmed by 1 base and the J gene end by 5 bases; junction bases not matched to a gene: 3. CDR3 length: 15 amino acids. CDR1 and CDR2 from the germline V gene are SEHNR and FQNEAQ (reference sequence). The DNA for the CDR3 is TGTGCCAGCAGCTTAGTACAGGGGGCAAACAATGAGCAGTTCTTC. It specifies CASSLVQGANNEQFF.

In this sample, this clonotype turned up a few times. This sequence joins TRBV7-2 and TRBJ2-1; 12 positions agree with TRBD2. The CDR3 covers 16 residues. Germline V lookup: CDR1 SGHTA, CDR2 FQGNSA. With V trimmed by 5 bases and J by 5 bases, 7 bases remained unmatched. The CDR3 nucleotides read TGTGCCAGCAGCCACGTACTAGCGGGAGGACACAATGAGCAGTTCTTC. Amino acid sequence: CASSHVLAGGHNEQFF. Looking up the rest from reference TRBV7-2 and TRBJ2-1 gives the full variable domain: GAGVSQSPSNKVTEKGKDVELRCDPISGHTALYWYRQSLGQGLEFLIYFQGNSAPDKSGLPSDRFSAERTGGSVSTLTIQRTQQEDSAVYLCASSHVLAGGHNEQFFGPGTRLTVL.

This clonotype has only a few counts. This chain joins TRBV29-1 and TRBJ2-2, with D hard to call. Trimming shortened V by 5 bases and J by 1 base, and 8 bases separated the two germline ends. Germline V gene lookup returns CDR1 SQVTM and CDR2 ANQGSEA. CDR3 size: 13 residues. The CDR3, as DNA: TGCAGCGTTCTAGAAGAGAACACCGGGGAGCTGTTTTTT. This translates into CSVLEENTGELFF.

This clonotype has a handful of counts. The chain recombines TRBV4-1 with TRBJ2-7; unclear D gene. The length of the CDR3 is 13 residues. Germline CDR1 MGHRA, CDR2 YSYEKL. V shed 4 bases and J shed 3 bases, with 10 bases lying between them. The CDR3 DNA is TGCGCCAGCAGCCGGACGGTAGACTACGAGCAGTACTTC. Its protein is CASSRTVDYEQYF.

This chain uses TRBV30 with TRBJ2-1; D unresolved. Trimming removed 0 bases at V and 3 bases at J, with 12 bases between. The CDR3 has 15 amino acids. The germline V gene encodes CDR1 GTSNPN and CDR2 SVGIG (reference sequence). DNA for the CDR3: TGTGCCTGGAGTGTAAGACACACGCTCTACAATGAGCAGTTCTTC. It yields the protein CAWSVRHTLYNEQFF.

At least ten counts were recorded for this clonotype. The J gene is TRBJ2-1, the V gene TRBV7-8, with TRBD2 identical over 9 bases. CDR3 length: 17 residues. J gave up 7 bases and V 5 bases, and 15 bases lay outside the gene matches. Germline values: CDR1 SGHVS, CDR2 FQNEAQ. The CDR3 DNA reads as TGTGCCAGCAGCCCAAGCCTAGGGCGGGAGGGCCCTAATGAGCAGTTCTTC. It yields the protein CASSPSLGREGPNEQFF.

There are many counts of this clonotype. The V call is TRBV7-9, the J call TRBJ2-7; D might be TRBD1 (5 bases). The CDR3 runs to 16 residues. The germline V gene encodes CDR1 SEHNR and CDR2 FQNEAQ (reference sequence). Trimming cost V 1 base and J 3 bases, with 16 bases left between them. CDR3: CASSLDQGREGYEQYF. The CDR3 DNA reads as TGTGCCAGCAGCTTAGACCAGGGAAGGGAAGGCTACGAGCAGTACTTC.

This clonotype was seen repeatedly, ten times or more. The gene calls are TRBV28 and TRBJ2-3; TRBD1 aligns across 8 bases. V shed 4 bases, J shed 2 bases, and the junction held 2 bases outside the gene matches. CDR1 is MDHEN and CDR2 is SYDVKM in the germline V gene. There are 14 residues in the CDR3. DNA for the CDR3: TGTGCCAGCAGTTGGACAGGGTCCACAGATACGCAGTATTTT. Its translation is CASSWTGSTDTQYF.

The chain is built from TRBV7-9 and TRBJ2-3; TRBD2 matches at 8 bases. After removal of 8 bases from V and 4 bases from J, the junction contained 17 bases not matched to a gene. Germline V lookup: CDR1 SEHNR, CDR2 FQNEAQ (reference sequence). This CDR3 has 17 amino acids. This chain's CDR3 is CASPRSSAGDGADTQYF. CDR3 sequence (DNA): TGTGCCAGCCCCCGGTCGTCAGCGGGAGACGGCGCAGATACGCAGTATTTT.

This clonotype occurred a few times. The chain couples TRBV10-3 to TRBJ2-2; TRBD1 aligns across 11 bases. Losses at the gene ends were 6 bases for V and 6 bases for J; bases not matched to a gene: 6. Germline V gene sequence: CDR1 ENHRY, CDR2 SYGVKD. This CDR3 has 15 residues. The CDR3 bases are TGTGCCATCAGCGCCGGGACAGGGGGATCCGGGGAGCTGTTTTTT. Its translation is CAISAGTGGSGELFF.

This clonotype came up many times. V usage is TRBV20-1 and J usage is TRBJ2-3, with D unresolved. Germline CDR1 is DFQATT and CDR2 is SNEGSKA (reference sequence). There are 13 residues in the CDR3. V gave up 3 bases and J gave up 0 bases, with 7 bases separating them. The CDR3 region has the DNA TGCAGTGCTAGGTCGACTAGCACAGATACGCAGTATTTT. It specifies CSARSTSTDTQYF.

The sample holds many counts of this clonotype. The V gene is TRBV13, the J gene TRBJ2-3; D uncertain. Trimming stripped 7 bases from V and 2 bases from J, with 13 bases between. The length of the CDR3 is 14 residues. Per the germline V gene, CDR1 is PRHDT and CDR2 is FYEKMQ (reference sequence). The CDR3 loop reads CASKEVVLTDTQYF. The CDR3, as DNA: TGTGCCAGCAAAGAGGTGGTACTCACAGATACGCAGTATTTT.

The J gene is TRBJ1-1, the V gene TRBV4-2, with D maybe TRBD1 (5 bases). There are 13 residues in the CDR3. Germline values: CDR1 LGHNA, CDR2 YNFKEQ. V shed 3 bases and J shed 10 bases, with 15 bases lying between them. CDR3 protein: CASSHGGGRVAFF. The CDR3 DNA follows: TGTGCCAGCAGCCACGGGGGAGGGAGGGTAGCTTTCTTT.

This clonotype was observed a few times. V and J are TRBV30 and TRBJ2-6, with D maybe TRBD1 (5 bases). V lost 8 bases, J lost 0 bases, and 14 bases lay in between. This CDR3 contains 15 residues. Germline V gives CDR1 GTSNPN, CDR2 SVGIG (reference sequence). The CDR3 loop is CAGDLGASGANVLTF. CDR3 DNA sequence: TGTGCCGGGGATCTTGGGGCCTCTGGGGCCAACGTCCTGACTTTC.

Ten or more counts support this clonotype. The chain couples TRBV10-3 to TRBJ1-2, with D uncertain. Trimming pared 2 bases from V and 3 bases from J, leaving 16 bases between. Germline-derived CDR1 and CDR2 are ENHRY and SYGVKD. The CDR3 has 16 amino acids. CDR3 in amino acids: CAISERPRPLDYGYTF. DNA of the CDR3: TGTGCCATCAGTGAGCGCCCTCGACCTCTTGACTATGGCTACACCTTC.